The 15 T cell receptor beta chains below come from one sample, sequenced in a study of blood T cell repertoires in COVID-19 (dated by TCRdb to between 2020 and 2021). Library preparation used the immunoSEQ multiplex PCR assay. The clones in this table, taken by TCRdb from immuneACCESS, are in-frame only. Not every clone is retained; where verified, under half of the shortfall comes from an unresolved V gene, and the cause of the rest is unknown. In this sample the table shows 170,000 or so clones, around 79% of which occur a single time. Approximately 26% of the sample comes from the top ten. Sequenced sample: peripheral blood. The receptors shown here come from a woman aged 70 to 79 with acute or convalescent COVID-19.

The rearrangement links TRBV9 to TRBJ1-5, with D possibly matching TRBD1 (5 bases). This CDR3 is built from 13 residues. The V gene lost 4 bases and the J gene lost 4 bases, with 9 bases spanning the gap. The germline V gene encodes CDR1 SGDLS and CDR2 YYNGEE. This CDR3 is CASSSGGNQPQHF. CDR3 nucleotides: TGTGCCAGCAGCTCCGGGGGGAATCAGCCCCAGCATTTT.

This clone was counted a single time. This chain connects TRBV4-1 to TRBJ2-1; 12 nucleotides match TRBD2. The V segment lost 0 bases and the J segment 8 bases; nucleotides outside the gene matches: 5. The CDR3 runs 16 residues. Germline lookup yields CDR1 MGHRA and CDR2 YSYEKL. The CDR3 is CASSQDRGLAGHEQFF. The CDR3 nucleotides read TGCGCCAGCAGCCAAGATCGGGGACTAGCGGGCCATGAGCAGTTCTTC.

With respect to this clone: The junction shows a germline mismatch at one end, possibly a read error. The genes are TRBV7-2 and TRBJ1-3; TRBD1 aligns across 7 bases. Germline V gene data show CDR1 as SGHTA and CDR2 as FQGNSA. The CDR3 extends over 16 amino acids. The CDR3: CASSPDTGASGNTIYF. The DNA for the CDR3 is TGTGCTAGCAGCCCTGATACAGGGGCCTCCGGAAACACCATATATTTT.

J is TRBJ2-7 and V is TRBV3-1 (or the pseudogene TRBV3-2), with 9 bases lining up with TRBD1. The CDR3 extends over 12 amino acids. J gave up 4 bases and V 7 bases, and 2 bases lay outside the gene matches. CDR1 is LGHDT and CDR2 is YNNKEL in the germline V gene (reference sequence). The CDR3 reads CASKGQGYEQYF. The CDR3 bases are TGTGCCAGCAAGGGACAGGGTTACGAGCAGTACTTC.

This chain connects TRBV13 to TRBJ2-1, with D tentatively TRBD2 (6 bases). Trimming left V 5 bases short and J 8 bases short, with 7 bases between. CDR3 length: 11 amino acids. The germline V gene encodes CDR1 PRHDT and CDR2 FYEKMQ (reference sequence). CDR3 in amino acids: CASSRGYEQFF. Here the CDR3 DNA reads TGTGCCAGCAGCCGGGGGTATGAGCAGTTCTTC.

The chain links TRBV23-1 to TRBJ2-6; possible D gene TRBD1, 5 bases. TRBV23-1 is designated an ORF whose function remains uncertain. V gave up 4 bases and J gave up 3 bases, with 13 bases separating them. CDR3 length: 16 amino acids. In DNA form, the CDR3 reads TGCGCCAGCAGTCCCAGGGATTTCGGTGGGGCCAACGTCCTGACTTTC. Amino acid sequence: CASSPRDFGGANVLTF.

The chain joins TRBV29-1 to TRBJ2-7, with TRBD2 matching over 10 bases. V was pared by 7 bases and J by 3 bases, with 12 bases of the junction left unmatched. The germline gives CDR1 SQVTM, CDR2 ANQGSEA. This CDR3 region has 15 residues. The CDR3 protein is CSGKVGASGSYEQYF. DNA for the CDR3: TGCAGCGGTAAGGTTGGGGCTAGCGGGAGCTACGAGCAGTACTTC.

The rearrangement joins TRBV10-3 to TRBJ2-7; D ambiguous. Germline values: CDR1 ENHRY, CDR2 SYGVKD. Trimming took 4 bases from V and 2 from J, leaving 9 bases between them. This CDR3 contains 13 residues. CDR3 DNA sequence: TGTGCCATCAGTGGGCGGCTACCCTACGAGCAGTACTTC. Its protein product is CAISGRLPYEQYF.

V gene TRBV24-1 combines with J gene TRBJ2-1, with 7 bases that match TRBD1. The CDR3 has 17 residues. Germline V gene lookup returns CDR1 KGHDR and CDR2 SFDVKD. The J segment lost 4 bases and the V segment lost 7 bases, leaving 15 bases of the junction unmatched. CDR3 protein: CATSGKQTGALYNEQFF. The CDR3 nucleotides read TGTGCCACCAGCGGCAAGCAAACAGGGGCCCTGTACAATGAGCAGTTCTTC.

The J gene is TRBJ1-6, the V gene TRBV30; 7 bases are shared with TRBD1. This CDR3 comprises 15 residues. Trimming cost V 2 bases and J 8 bases; bases outside gene matches: 9. Germline assignment: CDR1 GTSNPN and CDR2 SVGIG (reference sequence). The CDR3 protein is CAWSLTGTVHSPLHF. CDR3 nucleotides: TGTGCCTGGAGTCTCACCGGGACAGTACATTCACCCCTCCACTTT.

The V gene is TRBV6-6, the J gene TRBJ1-3; 8 bases line up with TRBD1. The CDR3 is 14 amino acids. The germline gives CDR1 MNHNY, CDR2 SVGAGI (reference sequence). Trimming removed 6 bases from V and 0 bases from J; junction bases left unmatched: 1. The CDR3: CASSGTGSGNTIYF. In DNA, the CDR3 is TGTGCCAGCAGCGGGACAGGCTCTGGAAACACCATATATTTT.

This clone was observed a handful of times. The chain combines TRBV14 with TRBJ1-2; no reliable D call. V lost 1 base to trimming and J lost 7 bases, with 19 bases between them. The length of the CDR3 is 16 residues. Germline CDR1 SGHDN, CDR2 FVKESK. CDR3: CASSQVGRELSLGYTF. The CDR3, as DNA: TGTGCCAGCAGCCAAGTAGGAAGGGAGTTGTCCCTTGGCTACACCTTC.

The rearrangement joins TRBV5-5 to TRBJ2-1; 8 bases are shared with TRBD2. The CDR3 is 17 amino acids. V lost 2 bases and J lost 2; bases outside the gene matches: 9. The V gene's germline CDR1 is SGHKS and CDR2 YYEKEE (reference sequence). CDR3 loop: CASSLHLGLDAYNEQFF. The CDR3 bases are TGTGCCAGCAGCTTACACCTGGGACTAGACGCCTACAATGAGCAGTTCTTC.

This chain links TRBV9 with TRBJ2-3, with 8 bases identical to TRBD2. V was pared by 4 bases and J by 4 bases, with 5 bases of the junction left unmatched. The CDR3 is made up of 14 amino acids. Germline lookup yields CDR1 SGDLS and CDR2 YYNGEE. For the CDR3, the DNA is TGTGCCAGCAGCTTCAGCGGGAGCGCAGATACGCAGTATTTT. Translating gives CASSFSGSADTQYF.

The J gene is TRBJ2-4, the V gene TRBV2; 9 bases line up with TRBD1. The CDR3 contains 14 residues. Germline V CDR1 and CDR2: SNHLY, FYNNEI. Germline trimming cut 3 bases from V and 9 bases from J; bases unmatched to any gene: 6. CDR3 DNA sequence: TGTGCCAGCAGTGATCGGACAGGGGTAATCATTCAGTACTTC. Its protein product is CASSDRTGVIIQYF.